This T cell receptor (beta chain) originates from a study of blood T cell repertoires in COVID-19. For the study at large: Italy, Spain and the United States were the sources of the convalescent and acute COVID-19 samples. From T cells, B-cell-depleted T cells, or PBMCs came the material, which was cDNA or gDNA.

The CDR3 spans 14 residues. The germline V gene encodes CDR1 SGHDT and CDR2 YYEEEE. With V trimmed by 2 bases and J by 4 bases, 3 bases remained unmatched. Seattle-derived patients entered the study during active infection and were followed longitudinally. Original data processing: Estimation of nucleated cell counts was performed using reference gene primer amplification. Sequencing used immunoSEQ multiplex PCR; TCRdb keeps in-frame clones, though not all of them. V and J calls and clone size are copied from that table; D and trimming were computed from the DNA. This sample has 350,000 to 450,000 clones, with more than 75% found just once.

The sequence derives from a woman aged 55-70 years with COVID-19, enrolled during active disease. The sequenced sample consisted of peripheral blood. The chain has TRBV5-6 and TRBJ1-5; TRBD1 aligns across 7 bases. The CDR3 DNA reads TGTGCCAGCAGCTTAATGACAGGGAATCAGCCCCAGCATTTT. It translates to CASSLMTGNQPQHF.